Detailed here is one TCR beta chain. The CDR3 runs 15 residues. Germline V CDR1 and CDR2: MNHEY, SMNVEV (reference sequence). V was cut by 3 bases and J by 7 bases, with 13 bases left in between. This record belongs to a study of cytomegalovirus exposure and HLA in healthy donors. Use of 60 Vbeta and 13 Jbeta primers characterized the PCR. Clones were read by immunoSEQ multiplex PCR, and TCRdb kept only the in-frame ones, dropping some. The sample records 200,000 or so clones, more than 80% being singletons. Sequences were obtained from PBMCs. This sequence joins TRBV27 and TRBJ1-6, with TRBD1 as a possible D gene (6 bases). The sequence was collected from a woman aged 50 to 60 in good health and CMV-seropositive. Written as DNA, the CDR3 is TGTGCCAGCAGTTTCGCCGGGACACTGAATTCACCCCTCCACTTT. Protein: CASSFAGTLNSPLHF.